A single sample is the source of the 6 T cell receptor beta chains below, sequenced in a study of OX40 agonist ivuxolimab in advanced cancers. The method was immunoSEQ multiplex PCR; TCRdb's version includes in-frame clones alone and lacks a portion of them. The sample carries over 55,000 clones, 84% recorded once. Sequencing was performed on CD4+ or CD8+ T cells sorted from blood, taken in a trial of the OX40 agonist ivuxolimab. The receptors come from an adult with an advanced solid tumor such as melanoma, head and neck, liver or kidney cancer.

This clone appeared once. The chain couples TRBV18 to TRBJ2-7, with 10 bases lining up with TRBD2. The CDR3 is 15 residues long. Germline lookup yields CDR1 KGHSH and CDR2 LQKENI. V lost 3 bases to trimming and J lost 2 bases; unmatched junction nucleotides: 4. CDR3 nucleotide sequence: TGTGCCAGCTCACCCACTAGCGGGGCCACCTACGAGCAGTACTTC. Translated, it gives CASSPTSGATYEQYF.

The chain couples TRBV19 to TRBJ1-2, with 7 positions matching TRBD1. The CDR3 has 12 residues. V dropped 5 bases and J dropped 6; count of bases not matched to a gene: 3. Germline lookup yields CDR1 LNHDA and CDR2 SQIVND (reference sequence). The CDR3 nucleotides read TGTGCCAGTAGTTTCAGGGGGGATGGCTACACCTTC. Amino acids: CASSFRGDGYTF.

The chain recombines TRBV7-9 with TRBJ1-1; D is uncertain. V gave up 2 bases and J gave up 6 bases, with 10 bases separating them. Germline V gene lookup returns CDR1 SEHNR and CDR2 FQNEAQ (reference sequence). The CDR3 is 13 residues long. The CDR3 protein is CASSLYGEAEAFF. The CDR3 region has the DNA TGTGCCAGCAGCTTATATGGGGAGGCTGAAGCTTTCTTT.

The chain has TRBV6-6 and TRBJ2-5; D is perhaps TRBD1 or TRBD2 (5 bases each). Trimming shortened V by 4 bases and J by 3 bases, and 15 bases separated the two germline ends. The CDR3 spans 15 residues. Germline values: CDR1 MNHNY, CDR2 SVGAGI (reference sequence). The CDR3 DNA sequence: TGTGCCAGCAGTTTTCGCCGGGACGCTAAAGAGACCCAGTACTTC. It is translated as CASSFRRDAKETQYF.

The genes are TRBV18 and TRBJ2-7, with D tentatively TRBD1 (6 bases). Trimming left V 0 bases short and J 9 bases short, with 15 bases between. The CDR3 is made up of 14 amino acids. Germline lookup yields CDR1 KGHSH and CDR2 LQKENI. CDR3 protein: CASSPPTAGATQYF. The DNA for the CDR3 is TGTGCCAGCTCACCACCGACGGCAGGGGCCACGCAGTACTTC.

The genes are TRBV9 and TRBJ2-1, with D maybe TRBD2 (5 bases). The length of the CDR3 is 16 residues. The V end lost 3 bases, the J end lost 9 bases, and 22 bases lay between the germline ends. From germline, CDR1 is SGDLS and CDR2 YYNGEE. The chain's CDR3 is CASSALGVTGSGEQFF. As DNA, the CDR3 is TGTGCCAGCAGCGCTCTCGGGGTTACGGGATCAGGTGAGCAGTTCTTC.